This TCR beta chain was captured by sequencing in a study of T cell clusters in autoimmune cytopenias. Study-level points and caveats: Primary autoimmune cytopenia patients appeared to lack physiological T cell clusters present in healthy donors.

About 39,000 genome equivalents of blood DNA were amplified for TRB. Remarks on this clonotype: Its specificity is not known.

One tube held mixed TRB-A and TRB-B primer pools for touch-down PCR. Each CDR3 protein gets one entry in TCRdb, which reprocessed the multiplex PCR reads and gives no DNA. There are about 4,400 distinct CDR3 sequences in the sample, with more than 14% held by the top ten. Sequenced input: peripheral blood. The receptor was isolated from a human donor with an autoimmune cytopenia or autoimmune hepatitis (not recorded which).

The CDR3 sequence is CAISASGPGYTF. This chain joins TRBV10-3 and TRBJ1-2. This CDR3 has 12 amino acids. Germline V gene data show CDR1 as ENHRY and CDR2 as SYGVKD.